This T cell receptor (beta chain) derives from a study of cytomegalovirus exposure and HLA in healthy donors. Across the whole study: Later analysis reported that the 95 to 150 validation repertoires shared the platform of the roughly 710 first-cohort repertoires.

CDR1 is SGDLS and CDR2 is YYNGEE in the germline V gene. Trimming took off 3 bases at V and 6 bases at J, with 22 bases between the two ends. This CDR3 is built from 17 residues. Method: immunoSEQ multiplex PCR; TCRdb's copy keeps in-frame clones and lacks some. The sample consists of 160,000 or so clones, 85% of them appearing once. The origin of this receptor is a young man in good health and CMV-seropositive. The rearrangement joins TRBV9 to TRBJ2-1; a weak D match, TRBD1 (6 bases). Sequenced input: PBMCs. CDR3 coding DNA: TGTGCCAGCAGCGCCTACCGGGACAAACCGGGATTCAATGAGCAGTTCTTC. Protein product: CASSAYRDKPGFNEQFF.